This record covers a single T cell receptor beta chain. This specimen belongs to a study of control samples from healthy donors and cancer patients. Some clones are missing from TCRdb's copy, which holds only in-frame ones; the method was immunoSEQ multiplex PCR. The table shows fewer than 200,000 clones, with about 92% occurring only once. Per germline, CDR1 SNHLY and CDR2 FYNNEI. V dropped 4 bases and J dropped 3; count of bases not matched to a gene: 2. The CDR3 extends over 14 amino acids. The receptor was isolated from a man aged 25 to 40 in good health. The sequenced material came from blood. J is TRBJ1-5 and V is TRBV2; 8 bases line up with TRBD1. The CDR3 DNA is TGTGCCAGCAGTGGGACAGGGCTCAATCAGCCCCAGCATTTT. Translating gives CASSGTGLNQPQHF.